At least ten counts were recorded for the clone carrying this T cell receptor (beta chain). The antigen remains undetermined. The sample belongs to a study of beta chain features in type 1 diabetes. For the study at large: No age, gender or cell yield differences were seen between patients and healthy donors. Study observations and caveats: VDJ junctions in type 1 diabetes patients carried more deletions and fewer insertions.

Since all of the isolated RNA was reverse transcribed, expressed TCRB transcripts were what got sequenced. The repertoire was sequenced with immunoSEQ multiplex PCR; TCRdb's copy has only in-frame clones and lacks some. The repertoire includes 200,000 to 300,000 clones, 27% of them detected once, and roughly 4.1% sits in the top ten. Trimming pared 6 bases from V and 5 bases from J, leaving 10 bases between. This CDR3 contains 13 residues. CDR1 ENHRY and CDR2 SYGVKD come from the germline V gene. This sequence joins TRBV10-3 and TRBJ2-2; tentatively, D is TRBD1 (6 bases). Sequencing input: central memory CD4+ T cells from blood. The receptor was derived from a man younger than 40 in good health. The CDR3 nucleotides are TGTGCCATCAGGCCAGGGGAAACCGGGGAGCTGTTTTTT. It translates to CAIRPGETGELFF.